The present entry profiles one T cell receptor beta chain with its context. This entry comes from a study of blood T cell repertoires in COVID-19. For the study at large: Specimens from acute and convalescent COVID-19 originated in the United States, Italy and Spain.

Trimming stripped 6 bases from V and 3 bases from J, with 3 bases between. The CDR3 totals 11 residues. CDR1 MNHEY and CDR2 SVGAGI come from the germline V gene. This table comes from immunoSEQ multiplex PCR, and its TCRdb copy is limited to in-frame clones, with some not included. The data hold some 250,000 clones, with 81% observed a single time. The TCR originated in a woman aged 55-69 years with active or convalescent COVID-19. Source material: peripheral blood. The chain carries TRBV6-5 and TRBJ2-1, with unresolved D. CDR3 nucleotide sequence: TGTGCCAGCAGCCTCTACAATGAGCAGTTCTTC. Translation gives CASSLYNEQFF.